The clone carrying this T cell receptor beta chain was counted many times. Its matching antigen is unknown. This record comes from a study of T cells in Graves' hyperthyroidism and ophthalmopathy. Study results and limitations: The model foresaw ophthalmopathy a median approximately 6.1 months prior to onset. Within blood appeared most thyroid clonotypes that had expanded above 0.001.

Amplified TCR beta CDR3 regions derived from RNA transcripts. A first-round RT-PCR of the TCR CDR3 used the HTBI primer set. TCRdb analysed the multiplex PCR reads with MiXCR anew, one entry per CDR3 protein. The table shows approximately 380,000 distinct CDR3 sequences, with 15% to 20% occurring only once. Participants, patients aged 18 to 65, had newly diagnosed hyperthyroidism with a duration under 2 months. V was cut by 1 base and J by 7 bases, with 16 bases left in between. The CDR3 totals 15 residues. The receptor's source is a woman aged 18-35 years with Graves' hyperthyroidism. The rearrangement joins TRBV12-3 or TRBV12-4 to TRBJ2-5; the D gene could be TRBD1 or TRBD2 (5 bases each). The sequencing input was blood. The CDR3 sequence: CASSLGDGRRPTQYF. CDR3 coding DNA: TGTGCCAGCAGTTTAGGGGACGGACGCCGCCCGACCCAGTACTTC.